The T cell receptor beta chain under discussion was sequenced for a study of PD-L1 blockade in urothelial cancer. Overall study context: Median blood clonality was roughly 0.074, with about 81,000 unique TCRs.

This sample's time point: pretreatment peripheral blood. Patients' cancers were locally advanced or metastatic urothelial carcinomas. Here immunoSEQ multiplex PCR was the method, and the copy in TCRdb shows in-frame clones only, minus some. The sample has about 52,000 clones, approximately 81% seen once. Germline-derived CDR1 and CDR2 are SGHRS and YFSETQ. V lost 5 bases and J lost 2, with 11 bases in between. The CDR3 is 13 residues long. V gene TRBV5-1 combines with J gene TRBJ2-7, with D maybe TRBD1 (6 bases). Material: PBMCs, obtained around atezolizumab (anti-PD-L1) treatment. The receptor's source is a man aged 65 to 85 with urothelial cancer. CDR3 in DNA: TGCGCCAGCAGTCCAGAGGGGGCCTACGAGCAGTACTTC. The encoded protein is CASSPEGAYEQYF.